The rows below give T cell receptor beta chains drawn from one sample of a study of cytomegalovirus exposure and HLA in healthy donors. The protocol was immunoSEQ multiplex PCR, while the TCRdb copy is restricted to in-frame clones and leaves out a portion. The table shows roughly 160,000 clones, with about four fifths occurring only once. The source material was PBMCs. The origin of the receptors is a woman aged 30 to 39 in good health and CMV-seropositive. The CDR3 runs from the conserved cysteine through the conserved F or W. The D gene is left open where the match is weak. A clone size is listed for some rows: how often the clone was seen (once, few, many), or a class if it is expanded.

D,length,V,size,J,DNA,CDR3
NA,15,TRBV6-5,NA,TRBJ1-1,TGTGCCAGCGCACTTGGGGGGTTCCCGAACACTGAAGCTTTCTTT,CASALGGFPNTEAFF
TRBD1,17,TRBV7-9,NA,TRBJ1-5,TGTGCCAGCAGCTCCACCGGGACAGGGGTACCCAATCAGCCCCAGCATTTT,CASSSTGTGVPNQPQHF
NA,13,TRBV27,few,TRBJ1-3,TGTGCCAGCAGTCCCGGAGGCGGAAACACCATATATTTT,CASSPGGGNTIYF
TRBD2,15,TRBV7-2,NA,TRBJ2-5,TGTGCCAGCAGCTTAGGAGGCGGGGGGGCGAAGACCCAGTACTTC,CASSLGGGGAKTQYF
TRBD1,14,TRBV9,NA,TRBJ1-2,TGTGCCAGCAGCGTTGCAGGGGGCGCCTATGGCTACACCTTC,CASSVAGGAYGYTF
TRBD1,13,TRBV4-1,once,TRBJ2-7,TGCGCCAGCAGCGAGGGGACAGGCTACGAGCAGTACTTC,CASSEGTGYEQYF
TRBD1,14,TRBV7-3,few,TRBJ1-6,TGTGCCAGCAGTCGGGACAGAAATAATTCACCCCTCCACTTT,CASSRDRNNSPLHF
TRBD2,16,TRBV11-2,NA,TRBJ2-7,TGTGCCAGCAGCTTGGGGAGGGGTAGGGCCCTCTACGAGCAGTACTTC,CASSLGRGRALYEQYF
NA,14,TRBV9,NA,TRBJ2-5,TGTGCCAGCAGCCCTTCGGGACTGGGAGAGACCCAGTACTTC,CASSPSGLGETQYF
NA,15,TRBV7-2,NA,TRBJ1-2,TGTGCCAGCAGCCGGCCGAGTGGGGGGTACTATGGCTACACCTTC,CASSRPSGGYYGYTF
NA,14,TRBV6-5,NA,TRBJ2-1,TGTGCCAGCAGAGGTTCGAGGGGGGGCAATGAGCAGTTCTTC,CASRGSRGGNEQFF
NA,15,TRBV7-9,few,TRBJ1-5,TGTGCCAGCAGCCAGGACAAGCCCGGTTTTCAGCCCCAGCATTTT,CASSQDKPGFQPQHF
NA,15,TRBV4-3,NA,TRBJ2-3,TGCGCCAGCAGCCAAGGCAGCGGGCGCACAGATACGCAGTATTTT,CASSQGSGRTDTQYF
TRBD2,16,TRBV4-2,NA,TRBJ2-2,TGTGCCAGCAGCCAGGTAGCGGGGGGGCGCACCGGGGAGCTGTTTTTT,CASSQVAGGRTGELFF
NA,19,TRBV14,NA,TRBJ1-2,TGTGCCAGCAGCCAAGGCTTGGTGCGGGGGACTGAAGCTAACTATGGCTACACCTTC,CASSQGLVRGTEANYGYTF
NA,16,TRBV5-8,NA,TRBJ1-2,TGTGCCAGCAGCTTCCTCGGGGGGGGGCGTGACTATGGCTACACCTTC,CASSFLGGGRDYGYTF
TRBD1,16,TRBV15,NA,TRBJ1-5,TGTGCCACCAGCAGAGTATGGGGACAGGTCAATCAGCCCCAGCATTTT,CATSRVWGQVNQPQHF
NA,14,TRBV5-6,NA,TRBJ2-7,TGTGCCAGCAGCTCGGGTTCGGGCGGGTACGAGCAGTACTTC,CASSSGSGGYEQYF
NA,13,TRBV2,NA,TRBJ1-5,TGTGCCAGCAAGAGTGGGCGCAATCAGCCCCAGCATTTT,CASKSGRNQPQHF
NA,12,TRBV2,NA,TRBJ1-1,TGTGCCAGCAGTGGTAGGAACACTGAAGCTTTCTTT,CASSGRNTEAFF
NA,13,TRBV19,NA,TRBJ1-6,TGTGCTAGCCATTGGAGCGGAAACTCACCCCTCCACTTT,CASHWSGNSPLHF
TRBD1,17,TRBV27,NA,TRBJ2-7,TGTGCCAGCAGTTTTGGACCCGGGACAGGGGTTCCCTACGAGCAGTACTTC,CASSFGPGTGVPYEQYF
NA,16,TRBV7-2,NA,TRBJ1-2,TGTGCCAGCAGTTCGAACAGGGAGATAAGGGACTATGGCTACACCTTC,CASSSNREIRDYGYTF
TRBD2,16,TRBV5-4,NA,TRBJ2-2,TGTGCCAGCAGCTTGGCAGGAGCGGGGGGGAGCGGGGAGCTGTTTTTT,CASSLAGAGGSGELFF
TRBD1,17,TRBV5-6,NA,TRBJ1-2,TGTGCCAGCAGCTCTGACTCCTGGACAGGGGGCAACTATGGCTACACCTTC,CASSSDSWTGGNYGYTF
NA,15,TRBV2,NA,TRBJ1-5,TGTGCCAGCAGTGATAGGGGCGGCGGCAATCAGCCCCAGCATTTT,CASSDRGGGNQPQHF
TRBD1,14,TRBV10-3,NA,TRBJ1-2,TGTGCCATCAGTGGGGGACAGGGGAGGAGTGGCTACACCTTC,CAISGGQGRSGYTF
TRBD1,15,TRBV7-3,NA,TRBJ2-1,TGTGCCAGCAGCTGGAAACAGGGGTCGTACAATGAGCAGTTCTTC,CASSWKQGSYNEQFF
NA,12,TRBV7-9,few,TRBJ2-1,TGTTCCAGCAGCTCGAGCTACAATGAGCAGTTCTTC,CSSSSSYNEQFF
TRBD2,14,TRBV27,NA,TRBJ2-7,TGTGCCAGCAGTCTCGGCGCGGGGGCCTACGAGCAGTACTTC,CASSLGAGAYEQYF
NA,14,TRBV5-1,NA,TRBJ1-3,TGCGCCAGCAGCGCGAACCCGGGGGGAAACACCATATATTTT,CASSANPGGNTIYF
TRBD1,14,TRBV19,once,TRBJ1-2,TGTGCCACCGTGCGACAGGGGAAAGGAGTTGGCTACACCTTC,CATVRQGKGVGYTF
TRBD1,14,TRBV7-9,NA,TRBJ2-7,TGTGCCAGCAGCGGACAGGAGGAGTCCTACGAGCAGTACTTC,CASSGQEESYEQYF
TRBD1,14,TRBV7-3,NA,TRBJ1-1,TGTGCCAGCAGCACTACAGGGGTGGACACTGAAGCTTTCTTT,CASSTTGVDTEAFF
TRBD1,13,TRBV7-2,NA,TRBJ1-4,TGTGCCAGCAGCCAGACAGGGAGTGAAAAACTGTTTTTT,CASSQTGSEKLFF
TRBD1,16,TRBV5-5,few,TRBJ2-5,TGTGCCAGCAGCTTGATCCAGGGGGCCCCTTTAGCGACCCAGTACTTC,CASSLIQGAPLATQYF
NA,14,TRBV7-2,few,TRBJ2-4,TGTGCCAGCAGCTCGACAGGGACTTCAAACATTCAGTACTTC,CASSSTGTSNIQYF
NA,13,TRBV30,NA,TRBJ1-2,TGTGCCTGGAGCACTGCTTTACTCTATGGCTACACCTTC,CAWSTALLYGYTF
TRBD1,13,TRBV9,NA,TRBJ1-2,TGTGCCAGCAGCGACGGGACAGGGCATGGCTACACCTTC,CASSDGTGHGYTF
NA,13,TRBV14,NA,TRBJ1-2,TGTGCCAGCAGCCTCCGAGACAGCTATGGCTACACCTTC,CASSLRDSYGYTF
NA,13,TRBV5-6,NA,TRBJ1-2,TGTGCCAGCAGCTTGTGGGCAGGGCATGGCTACACCTTC,CASSLWAGHGYTF
NA,16,TRBV10-3,NA,TRBJ1-2,TGTGCCATCAGTGAGGGGCTGCAACTCTATAACTATGGCTACACCTTC,CAISEGLQLYNYGYTF
TRBD1,14,TRBV4-2,NA,TRBJ2-7,TGTGCCAGCAGCCAGTACGACAGGGTTTACGAGCAGTACTTC,CASSQYDRVYEQYF
TRBD1,15,TRBV19,NA,TRBJ2-1,TGTGCCAGTAGTATTCGGACAGGGATGGCCAATGAGCAGTTCTTC,CASSIRTGMANEQFF
TRBD2,15,TRBV7-2,NA,TRBJ2-7,TGTGCCAGCAGCCCCGCACTAGCGGAAACCTACGAGCAGTACTTC,CASSPALAETYEQYF
TRBD2,17,TRBV11-3,NA,TRBJ2-3,TGTGCCAGCAGCCGCGGGACTAGCGGGTACGGGTCAGATACGCAGTATTTT,CASSRGTSGYGSDTQYF
TRBD1,19,TRBV9,NA,TRBJ1-2,TGTGCCAGCAGCGTAGCTACCCGGGACAGGGGCCAGCCAATGTATGGCTACACCTTC,CASSVATRDRGQPMYGYTF
NA,12,TRBV11-1,NA,TRBJ2-2,TGTGCCTCCCAGTGGGGGGCCGGGGAGCTGTTTTTT,CASQWGAGELFF
NA,20,TRBV10-3,NA,TRBJ1-3,TGTGCCATCAGTGAGTCGAGCGGGACCCGAGAACCCCACTCTGGAAACACCATATATTTT,CAISESSGTREPHSGNTIYF
TRBD1,15,TRBV9,NA,TRBJ2-7,TGTGCCAGCAGCGCCGGACACAGGGGGCCCTACGAGCAGTACTTC,CASSAGHRGPYEQYF
NA,20,TRBV4-2,once,TRBJ1-4,TGTGCCAGCAGCCAAGAAAAAGTCGGTACCTACCTAGCTCCTAATGAAAAACTGTTTTTT,CASSQEKVGTYLAPNEKLFF
NA,18,TRBV7-2,NA,TRBJ1-1,TGTGCCAGCAGCTTGGGTCGGTGGGGAGCCGGCATGAACACTGAAGCTTTCTTT,CASSLGRWGAGMNTEAFF
TRBD2,15,TRBV7-2,once,TRBJ2-3,TGTGCCAGCAGCTTCGATAGCGGGGGACTAGATACGCAGTATTTT,CASSFDSGGLDTQYF
NA,15,TRBV7-3,NA,TRBJ2-3,TGTGCCAGCAGCCCCTGGGCAGGGATCACAGATACGCAGTATTTT,CASSPWAGITDTQYF
NA,12,TRBV5-6,NA,TRBJ1-2,TGTGCCAGCAGACATACGCTTTATGGCTACACCTTC,CASRHTLYGYTF
NA,17,TRBV4-2,NA,TRBJ2-1,TGTGCCAGCAGCCGAAAGGGGCCTACCAGCTCCTACAATGAGCAGTTCTTC,CASSRKGPTSSYNEQFF
NA,14,TRBV18,NA,TRBJ2-7,TGTGCCAGCTCACCCGCCGACAGTCAAATGGGGCAGTACTTC,CASSPADSQMGQYF
NA,10,TRBV28,NA,TRBJ2-7,TGTGCCAGCAGTGACAACGAGCAGTACTTC,CASSDNEQYF
NA,13,TRBV5-1,once,TRBJ1-2,TGCGCCAGCAGCCCCGAAGAGTTCCATGGCTACACCTTC,CASSPEEFHGYTF